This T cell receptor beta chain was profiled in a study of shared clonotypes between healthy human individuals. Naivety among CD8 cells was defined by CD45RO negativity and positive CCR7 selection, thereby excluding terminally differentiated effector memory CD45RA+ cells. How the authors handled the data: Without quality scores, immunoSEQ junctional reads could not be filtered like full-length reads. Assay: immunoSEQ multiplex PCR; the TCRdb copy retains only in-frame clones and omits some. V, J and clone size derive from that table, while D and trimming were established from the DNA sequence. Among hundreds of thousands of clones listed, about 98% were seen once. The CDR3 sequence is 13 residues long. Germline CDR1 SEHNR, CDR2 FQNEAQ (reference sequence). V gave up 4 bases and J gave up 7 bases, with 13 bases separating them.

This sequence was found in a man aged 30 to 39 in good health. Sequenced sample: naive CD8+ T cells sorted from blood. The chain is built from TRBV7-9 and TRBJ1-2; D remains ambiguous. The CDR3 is CASSSPPHRGYTF. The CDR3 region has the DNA TGTGCCAGCAGCTCGCCCCCGCACCGTGGCTACACCTTC.